The TCR beta chain described here comes from a study of blood T cell repertoires in COVID-19. This CDR3 contains 14 residues. The germline V gene encodes CDR1 SGHRS and CDR2 YFSETQ. Trimming at V came to 1 base and at J to 1 base, leaving 1 base not matched to a gene. Only in-frame clones appear in the TCRdb table, and some are missing; sequencing was by immunoSEQ multiplex PCR. The sample consists of just over 300,000 clones, 80% to 90% of them appearing once. V usage is TRBV5-1 and J usage is TRBJ2-7, with TRBD2 matching 8 bases. Source material: PBMCs or T cells enriched from blood (not recorded which). This receptor was obtained from a man aged 30 to 45 who had recovered from COVID-19. Here the CDR3 DNA reads TGCGCCAGCAGCTTGACTAGCGGTTCCTACGAGCAGTACTTC. Its translation is CASSLTSGSYEQYF.